This T cell receptor (beta chain) stems from a study of naive and memory T cell subsets. The SP2 primer and nested alpha and beta constant region primers amplified ligated cDNA in four rounds. Alpha and beta constant region primers primed reverse transcription for blood and skin samples. TCRdb recomputed calls from the 5' RACE reads with MiXCR, one row per CDR3 protein. The sample records roughly 48,000 distinct CDR3 sequences, 4.7% being singletons. The library had UMIs added by 3' ligation of an oligonucleotide to TCR cDNA. Whole-blood samples were around 2.5 ml of peripheral blood from healthy adult volunteers. The CDR3 totals 16 residues. The germline CDR1 and CDR2 sequences are SGHTA and FQGNSA. Deletions cut 1 base from V and 2 bases from J, with 15 bases between. Study findings and constraints: Potentially, T cell activation and differentiation skew this RNA-based measurement.

This clonotype was counted at least ten times. Its cognate antigen is unknown. The chain joins TRBV7-2 to TRBJ2-7, with D hard to call. The sequence came from a female donor in good health. The CDR3 sequence is CASSLEGQVLTYEQYF. CDR3 sequence (DNA): TGTGCCAGCAGCTTAGAGGGTCAGGTCCTTACCTACGAGCAGTACTTC. The entire variable domain, with the rest obtained from reference TRBV7-2 and TRBJ2-7, is as follows: GAGVSQSPSNKVTEKGKDVELRCDPISGHTALYWYRQSLGQGLEFLIYFQGNSAPDKSGLPSDRFSAERTGGSVSTLTIQRTQQEDSAVYLCASSLEGQVLTYEQYFGPGTRLTVT.